Below, one T cell receptor beta chain is given with its context. The time point here: acute HCV infection, within 168 days of estimated infection date. The hepatitis C virus-specific receptor repertoire was characterized directly ex vivo, with no prior expansion in culture. Libraries were prepared by immunoSEQ multiplex PCR; TCRdb keeps only in-frame clonotypes and omits some of them. The table shows approximately 920 clones, with 55% to 65% occurring only once. This sample is drawn from a study of CD8 T cells in acute hepatitis C reinfection. Study-wide points: All groups preferentially used TRBV04 and TRBV06, which was not due to overrepresentation in the naive pool.

This CDR3 comprises 12 residues. Trimming took 1 base from V and 4 from J, leaving 3 bases between them. Germline V gene data show CDR1 as SGHAT and CDR2 as FQNNGV. The chain uses TRBV11-2 and TRBJ2-3, with D hard to call. This TCR was sampled from a woman aged 18-29 years who spontaneously cleared hepatitis C infection. This sample comprised HCV NS3-1073 tetramer-sorted CD8+ T cells from PBMCs, obtained during acute infection. This chain's CDR3 is CASSLASDTQYF. In DNA form, the CDR3 reads TGTGCCAGCAGCTTAGCTTCAGATACGCAGTATTTT.